The entry that follows covers one T cell receptor beta chain sequence. The data derive from a study of blood T cell repertoires in COVID-19. Study context: Spain, Italy and the United States supplied samples that represented acute and convalescent COVID-19. Sample material is recorded as cDNA or gDNA derived from T cells, B-cell-depleted T cells, or PBMCs.

The CDR3 contains 13 residues. The V end lost 2 bases, the J end lost 5 bases, and 7 bases lay between the germline ends. CDR1 MNHEY and CDR2 SVGEGT come from the germline V gene. Source study methods: For nucleated cells, counts were estimated from reference gene primer amplification. Using immunoSEQ multiplex PCR, the repertoire was profiled, and TCRdb retains in-frame clones only, with some absent. Clone size and V and J calls were adopted from that table, with D and trimming inferred from the DNA. The top ten hold 0.9% to 1.1% of the sample, which has a few hundred thousand clones, roughly nine tenths seen once.

V gene TRBV6-2 or TRBV6-3 combines with J gene TRBJ1-5, with D unclear. Sample: PBMCs or T cells enriched from blood (not recorded which). The TCR was taken from a man aged 18 to 30 who had recovered from COVID-19. The DNA for the CDR3 is TGTGCCAGCAGTTACGCGAGGTATCAGCCCCAGCATTTT. Translated: CASSYARYQPQHF.